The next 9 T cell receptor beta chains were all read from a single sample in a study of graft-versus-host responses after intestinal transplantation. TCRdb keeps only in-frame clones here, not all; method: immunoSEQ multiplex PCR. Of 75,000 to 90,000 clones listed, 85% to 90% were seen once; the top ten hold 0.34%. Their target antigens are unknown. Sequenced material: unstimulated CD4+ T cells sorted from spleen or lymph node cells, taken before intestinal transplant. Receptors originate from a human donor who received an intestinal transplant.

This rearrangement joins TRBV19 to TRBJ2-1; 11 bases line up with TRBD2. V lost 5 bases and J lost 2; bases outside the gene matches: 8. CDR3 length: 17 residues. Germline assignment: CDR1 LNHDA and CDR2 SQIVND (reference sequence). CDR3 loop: CASSPTPGLAAYNEQFF. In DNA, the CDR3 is TGTGCCAGTAGTCCAACCCCGGGACTAGCGGCCTACAATGAGCAGTTCTTC.

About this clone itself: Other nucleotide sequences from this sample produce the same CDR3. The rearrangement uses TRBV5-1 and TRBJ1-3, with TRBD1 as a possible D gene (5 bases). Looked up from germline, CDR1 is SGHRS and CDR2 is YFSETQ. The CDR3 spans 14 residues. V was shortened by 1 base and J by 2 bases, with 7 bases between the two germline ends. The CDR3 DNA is TGCGCCAGCAGCTTGCAGGGAACTGGAAACACCATATATTTT. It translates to CASSLQGTGNTIYF.

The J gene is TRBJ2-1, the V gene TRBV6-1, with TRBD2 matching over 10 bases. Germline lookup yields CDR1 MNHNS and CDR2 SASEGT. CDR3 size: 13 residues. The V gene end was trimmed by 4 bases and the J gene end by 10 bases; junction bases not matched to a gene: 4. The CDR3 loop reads CASSVGLANEQFF. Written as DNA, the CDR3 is TGTGCCAGCAGTGTGGGACTAGCGAACGAGCAGTTCTTC.

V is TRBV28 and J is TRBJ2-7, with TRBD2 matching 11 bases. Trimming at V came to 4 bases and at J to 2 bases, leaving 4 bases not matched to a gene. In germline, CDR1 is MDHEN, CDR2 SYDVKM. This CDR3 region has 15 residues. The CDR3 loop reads CASSSKLAGAYEQYF. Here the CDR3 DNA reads TGTGCCAGCAGTTCCAAACTAGCGGGGGCCTACGAGCAGTACTTC.

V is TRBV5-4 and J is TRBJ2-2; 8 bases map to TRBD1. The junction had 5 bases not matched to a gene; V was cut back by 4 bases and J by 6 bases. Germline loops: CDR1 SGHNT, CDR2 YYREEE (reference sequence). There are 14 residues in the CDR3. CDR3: CASSPGQGSGELFF. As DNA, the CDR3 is TGTGCCAGCAGCCCAGGACAGGGTTCCGGGGAGCTGTTTTTT.

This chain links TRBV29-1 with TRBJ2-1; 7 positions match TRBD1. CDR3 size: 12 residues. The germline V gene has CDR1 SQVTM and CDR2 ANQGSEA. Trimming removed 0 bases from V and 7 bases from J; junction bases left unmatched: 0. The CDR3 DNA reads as TGCAGCGTTGAAGACAGGGGGAATGAGCAGTTCTTC. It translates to CSVEDRGNEQFF.

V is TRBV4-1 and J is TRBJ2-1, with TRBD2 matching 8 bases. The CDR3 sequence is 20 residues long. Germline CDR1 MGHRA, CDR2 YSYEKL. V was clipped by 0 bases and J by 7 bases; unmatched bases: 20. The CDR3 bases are TGCGCCAGCAGCCAAGACCCCCCCGCTAGCGGGTCTACCACCGGGAATGAGCAGTTCTTC. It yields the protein CASSQDPPASGSTTGNEQFF.

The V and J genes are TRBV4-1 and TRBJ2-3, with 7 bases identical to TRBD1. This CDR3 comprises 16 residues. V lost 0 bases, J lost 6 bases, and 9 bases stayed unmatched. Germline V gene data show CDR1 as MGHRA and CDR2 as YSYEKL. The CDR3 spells CASSQDEGAKGDTQYF. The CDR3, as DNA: TGCGCCAGCAGCCAAGATGAGGGGGCGAAGGGGGATACGCAGTATTTT.

The CDR3 reads CASSGRAGGLPPTDTQYF. The CDR3 DNA sequence: TGTGCCAGCAGCGGACGAGCGGGGGGGCTTCCCCCCACAGATACGCAGTATTTT. This chain joins TRBV9 and TRBJ2-3; 10 bases are a match to TRBD2. Unmatched junction bases numbered 12, after V lost 3 bases and J lost 2 bases. The germline V gene encodes CDR1 SGDLS and CDR2 YYNGEE. This CDR3 is 18 amino acids long.